This T cell receptor (beta chain) was recovered during a study of CD8 T cells in Susac syndrome. J lost 8 bases, V lost 0 bases, and 11 bases had no gene match. The CDR3 consists of 17 residues. Reverse transcription of roughly 0.45 to 1 ug RNA used random hexamers. TCRdb called the immunoSEQ multiplex PCR reads again in MiXCR, with one record for every CDR3 protein. The data show approximately 87,000 distinct CDR3 sequences, roughly 96% seen once. The authors negatively isolated CD8+ and CD4+ T cells and FACS-enriched TEMRA cells. Sequencing was performed on CD8+ T cells from PBMCs. This receptor was identified in a human donor with Susac syndrome. The chain joins TRBV12-3 or TRBV12-4 to TRBJ2-1; 9 bases fit TRBD1. The CDR3 loop reads CASSLAHVGTGRHEQFF. CDR3 sequence (DNA): TGTGCCAGCAGTTTAGCGCATGTCGGGACAGGGAGGCATGAGCAGTTCTTC.